Listed below are T cell receptor beta chains from one sample, sequenced in a study of cytomegalovirus exposure and HLA in healthy donors. Clones were read by immunoSEQ multiplex PCR, and TCRdb kept only the in-frame ones, dropping some. The sample records about 150,000 clones, around 67% being singletons. The source material was PBMCs. The origin of the receptors is a woman under 30 in good health and CMV-seronegative. CDR3s include the opening cysteine and the closing phenylalanine or tryptophan. The order of the fields is J gene, D gene, clone size, V gene, CDR3 protein, CDR3 DNA. D genes are given only for firm matches. Rows give clone size only sometimes, using once, few, many, or a class for an expanded clone.

TRBJ1-2 NA few TRBV29-1 CSVGGQGREYYGYTF TGCAGCGTTGGAGGTCAGGGTAGGGAATACTATGGCTACACCTTC
TRBJ1-1 NA NA TRBV7-2 CASSDITDYYSEAFF TGTGCCAGCAGCGACATAACGGATTATTATTCAGAAGCTTTCTTT
TRBJ1-4 NA NA TRBV19 CASGSGVAIEKLFF TGTGCCAGTGGGTCAGGGGTCGCTATTGAAAAACTGTTTTTT
TRBJ1-4 NA NA TRBV15 CATSGPINEKLFF TGTGCCACCAGCGGGCCGATAAATGAAAAACTGTTTTTT
TRBJ2-5 TRBD1 few TRBV5-6 CASSKQRTGVQGTQYF TGTGCCAGCAGCAAACAAAGGACAGGGGTCCAAGGGACCCAGTACTTC
TRBJ1-2 TRBD1 NA TRBV16 CASRRTGEHGYTF TGTGCCAGCAGACGGACAGGGGAGCATGGCTACACCTTC
TRBJ2-7 NA NA TRBV9 CASSVAATGNYEQYF TGTGCCAGCAGCGTAGCCGCGACAGGCAATTACGAGCAGTACTTC
TRBJ2-3 TRBD2 NA TRBV6-6 CASRKRGGTDTQYF TGTGCCAGCAGAAAGCGGGGGGGCACAGATACGCAGTATTTT
TRBJ2-3 TRBD2 NA TRBV7-6 CASRPTSGRAPDTQYF TGTGCCAGCAGGCCGACTAGCGGGAGGGCCCCAGATACGCAGTATTTT
TRBJ1-3 TRBD1 few TRBV7-8 CASSFRTGAGNTIYF TGTGCCAGCAGCTTCCGGACAGGGGCTGGAAACACCATATATTTT
TRBJ1-3 NA NA TRBV5-5 CASSLADRPGNTIYF TGTGCCAGCAGCTTAGCAGACAGGCCGGGAAACACCATATATTTT
TRBJ2-7 NA NA TRBV6-5 CASSYSQGRSYEQYF TGTGCCAGCAGTTACTCTCAGGGGCGGTCCTACGAGCAGTACTTC
TRBJ2-1 TRBD1 NA TRBV5-1 CASSLGQGPYNEQFF TGCGCCAGCAGCTTGGGACAGGGGCCCTACAATGAGCAGTTCTTC
TRBJ2-7 TRBD2 NA TRBV7-9 CASSQSGGYEQYF TGTGCCAGCAGCCAAAGCGGGGGATACGAGCAGTACTTC
TRBJ1-2 NA NA TRBV6-5 CASSYVGRGNGYTF TGTGCCAGCAGTTACGTAGGGAGGGGAAATGGCTACACCTTC
TRBJ2-3 NA NA TRBV12-5 CASGLRETDTQYF TGTGCTAGTGGTTTGCGGGAAACAGATACGCAGTATTTT
TRBJ2-5 TRBD2 NA TRBV28 CASRGRTSGGPLETQYF TGTGCCAGCAGGGGGAGGACTAGCGGGGGGCCGCTGGAGACCCAGTACTTC
TRBJ2-5 NA NA TRBV18 CASSPSRQETQYF TGTGCCAGCTCACCATCCAGACAAGAGACCCAGTACTTC
TRBJ2-3 TRBD2 NA TRBV7-8 CASSPRGGSGGNTQYF TGTGCCAGCAGCCCCCGGGGGGGTAGCGGGGGAAATACGCAGTATTTT
TRBJ2-7 TRBD2 NA TRBV7-9 CASSSGGRGGSYEQYF TGTGCCAGCAGCTCCGGCGGGCGGGGGGGCTCCTACGAGCAGTACTTC
TRBJ2-2 NA NA TRBV18 CASSPKQNTGELFF TGTGCCAGCTCACCAAAACAGAACACCGGGGAGCTGTTTTTT
TRBJ2-2 NA NA TRBV5-1 CASSLEGGTNTGELFF TGCGCCAGCAGCTTGGAAGGGGGAACGAACACCGGGGAGCTGTTTTTT
TRBJ2-1 TRBD2 NA TRBV14 CASSWTSGRRVSYNEQFF TGTGCCAGCAGTTGGACTAGCGGGAGAAGGGTATCCTACAATGAGCAGTTCTTC
TRBJ1-5 TRBD1 NA TRBV28 CASSPSTGVNQPQHF TGTGCCAGCAGTCCCTCGACAGGGGTCAATCAGCCCCAGCATTTT
TRBJ2-3 NA NA TRBV5-1 CASRRDGSTDTQYF TGCGCCAGCAGGCGGGACGGAAGCACAGATACGCAGTATTTT
TRBJ1-1 NA NA TRBV4-2 CASSQDRGRNTEAFF TGTGCCAGCAGCCAAGATCGGGGGAGGAACACTGAAGCTTTCTTT
TRBJ2-4 NA NA TRBV5-4 CASSVDGDKNIQYF TGTGCCAGCAGCGTGGACGGAGACAAAAACATTCAGTACTTC
TRBJ2-4 TRBD1 NA TRBV5-1 CASSLGTGEVAKNIQYF TGCGCCAGCAGCTTGGGCACAGGGGAAGTAGCCAAAAACATTCAGTACTTC
TRBJ2-1 NA NA TRBV6-5 CASSYRGRSSYNEQFF TGTGCCAGCAGTTACAGGGGTCGCAGCTCCTACAATGAGCAGTTCTTC
TRBJ1-2 TRBD1 NA TRBV19 CASSFRDRPHQNYGYTF TGTGCCAGTAGTTTCCGGGACAGGCCCCATCAGAACTATGGCTACACCTTC
TRBJ2-1 NA NA TRBV18 CASSTTRSYNEQFF TGTGCCAGCTCAACGACTCGATCCTACAATGAGCAGTTCTTC
TRBJ2-1 NA NA TRBV9 CASSIWSGGNYNEQFF TGTGCCAGCAGTATCTGGAGCGGAGGGAACTACAATGAGCAGTTCTTC
TRBJ2-3 TRBD2 NA TRBV18 CASLAGEWDTQYF TGTGCCAGCCTAGCGGGAGAATGGGATACGCAGTATTTT
TRBJ1-5 TRBD1 NA TRBV28 CASSPPGQGADNQPQHF TGTGCCAGCAGCCCCCCGGGACAGGGGGCGGACAATCAGCCCCAGCATTTT
TRBJ2-1 TRBD1 NA TRBV12-5 CASGLVKEGQGRYNEQFF TGTGCTAGTGGTTTGGTGAAAGAGGGACAGGGGCGTTACAATGAGCAGTTCTTC
TRBJ2-1 NA NA TRBV7-9 CASSPSRELYNEQFF TGTGCCAGCAGCCCGAGCAGGGAACTCTACAATGAGCAGTTCTTC
TRBJ1-4 NA once TRBV7-9 CASSFDRRRDEKLFF TGTGCCAGCAGCTTCGACAGGCGTAGAGATGAAAAACTGTTTTTT
TRBJ2-1 TRBD2 once TRBV29-1 CSFSRTSRDEQFF TGCAGCTTCTCGAGGACTAGCAGAGATGAGCAGTTCTTC
TRBJ2-7 NA NA TRBV6-6 CASSPSANEQYF TGTGCCAGCAGTCCTTCCGCGAACGAGCAGTACTTC
TRBJ1-2 TRBD1 NA TRBV27 CASSQNGRGLWYGYTF TGTGCCAGCAGTCAAAACGGGAGGGGGCTTTGGTATGGCTACACCTTC
TRBJ1-2 NA NA TRBV5-6 CASSSFYGNTNGYTF TGTGCCAGCAGCTCATTCTACGGGAACACAAATGGCTACACCTTC
TRBJ2-1 NA NA TRBV28 CASSKREMRYNEQFF TGTGCCAGCAGTAAACGGGAGATGAGGTACAATGAGCAGTTCTTC
TRBJ2-7 TRBD1 NA TRBV4-3 CASSPWTGAYEQYF TGCGCCAGCAGCCCCTGGACAGGGGCCTACGAGCAGTACTTC
TRBJ1-5 TRBD1 NA TRBV5-6 CASSLGPGTGNQPQHF TGTGCCAGCAGCTTGGGTCCCGGGACAGGCAATCAGCCCCAGCATTTT
TRBJ1-2 TRBD1 NA TRBV7-9 CASSLGQGAGGYGYTF TGTGCCAGCAGCTTAGGACAGGGGGCCGGGGGTTATGGCTACACCTTC
TRBJ2-3 TRBD1 NA TRBV7-2 CASSQGQDTDTQYF TGTGCCAGCAGCCAGGGACAGGACACAGATACGCAGTATTTT
TRBJ2-4 TRBD1 few TRBV27 CASSFTQGLGENIQYF TGTGCCAGCAGCTTTACACAGGGGTTGGGGGAAAACATTCAGTACTTC
TRBJ1-1 NA few TRBV5-8 CASSRGPNTEAFF TGTGCCAGCAGCAGGGGCCCGAACACTGAAGCTTTCTTT
TRBJ2-3 NA NA TRBV7-9 CASSFTGNLMGDTQYF TGTGCCAGCAGCTTCACCGGGAACCTAATGGGAGATACGCAGTATTTT
TRBJ1-6 TRBD1 NA TRBV6-5 CASSYGDRGRNSPLHF TGTGCCAGCAGTTACGGGGACAGGGGGAGGAATTCACCCCTCCACTTT
TRBJ1-2 NA NA TRBV19 CASSIFGLKYGYTF TGTGCCAGTAGTATTTTCGGACTGAAATATGGCTACACCTTC
TRBJ1-4 NA once TRBV6-1 CASSSGGTNEKLFF TGTGCCAGCAGCTCCGGGGGGACTAATGAAAAACTGTTTTTT
TRBJ1-3 TRBD1 NA TRBV5-5 CASSWLQGMHRADTIYF TGTGCCAGCAGCTGGTTACAGGGGATGCATCGCGCGGACACCATATATTTT
TRBJ1-5 NA NA TRBV5-1 CASSLTGQGNQPQHF TGCGCCAGCAGCCTGACGGGGCAGGGGAATCAGCCCCAGCATTTT
TRBJ2-7 NA NA TRBV28 CASSFGARSSYEQYF TGTGCCAGCAGTTTTGGAGCGAGGAGCTCCTACGAGCAGTACTTC
TRBJ2-1 NA once TRBV9 CASTEGGSGSYNEQFF TGTGCCAGCACCGAGGGGGGGAGCGGGTCCTACAATGAGCAGTTCTTC
TRBJ2-3 TRBD2 NA TRBV4-3 CASSQESAGDTRSTDTQYF TGCGCCAGCAGCCAAGAGTCAGCGGGGGATACACGCAGCACAGATACGCAGTATTTT